The 25 T cell receptor beta chains presented below share a single source sample, sequenced in a study of shared clonotypes between healthy human individuals. Method: immunoSEQ multiplex PCR; TCRdb's copy keeps in-frame clones and lacks some. Of 520,000 or so clones listed, 60% to 85% are singletons. Sequencing input: PBMCs. These receptors all come from a woman aged 40 to 50 in good health. Some clones in this sample may be carry-over from other donors' samples.

The chain uses TRBV5-1 and TRBJ1-1; D gene unclear. Germline CDR1 is SGHRS and CDR2 is YFSETQ. The CDR3 extends over 15 amino acids. V gave up 0 bases and J gave up 1 base, with 10 bases separating them. CDR3 in amino acids: CASSLAAGANTEAFF. CDR3 DNA: TGCGCCAGCAGCTTGGCTGCAGGTGCGAACACTGAAGCTTTCTTT.

This clone turned up a few times. V gene TRBV30 combines with J gene TRBJ2-7; the D gene is possibly TRBD1 (6 bases). The germline gives CDR1 GTSNPN, CDR2 SVGIG (reference sequence). The CDR3 has 15 amino acids. V gave up 1 base and J gave up 1 base, with 14 bases separating them. The CDR3 protein is CAWSGRGTNSYEQYF. The CDR3 coding sequence is TGTGCCTGGAGTGGCAGGGGTACTAATTCCTACGAGCAGTACTTC.

The chain links TRBV7-9 to TRBJ2-7, with 7 bases lining up with TRBD1. The CDR3 loop spans 14 amino acids. The V gene end was trimmed by 4 bases and the J gene end by 3 bases; junction bases not matched to a gene: 6. Per the germline V gene, CDR1 is SEHNR and CDR2 is FQNEAQ (reference sequence). The CDR3 region is CASSSPGQLYEQYF. The CDR3 coding sequence is TGTGCCAGCAGCTCCCCGGGACAGCTCTACGAGCAGTACTTC.

This chain links TRBV28 with TRBJ2-7; D is perhaps TRBD1 (7 bases). CDR1 is MDHEN, CDR2 SYDVKM, per germline. This CDR3 is built from 15 residues. Trimming shortened V by 4 bases and J by 13 bases, and 26 bases separated the two germline ends. The CDR3, as DNA: TGTGCCAGCAGTTCGGGAGTAACAGGGGCGGAGGTACAATACTTC. Translation: CASSSGVTGAEVQYF.

This sequence joins TRBV28 and TRBJ1-2; TRBD1 matches at 8 bases. V lost 10 bases to trimming and J lost 7 bases; unmatched junction nucleotides: 5. The germline V gene has CDR1 MDHEN and CDR2 SYDVKM. This CDR3 has 11 amino acids. CDR3 nucleotides: TGTGCCACGGACAGGGCTGGTGGCTACACCTTC. This encodes CATDRAGGYTF.

The chain links TRBV28 to TRBJ2-1; D unresolved. The CDR3 has 16 residues. V shed 6 bases and J shed 5 bases, with 20 bases lying between them. Germline V gives CDR1 MDHEN, CDR2 SYDVKM. The CDR3 protein is CASRTGRRPYNNEQFF. CDR3 nucleotide sequence: TGTGCCAGCAGAACGGGCCGCCGTCCGTACAACAATGAGCAGTTCTTC. The full variable domain, with the rest looked up from reference TRBV28 and TRBJ2-1, is DVKVTQSSRYLVKRTGEKVFLECVQDMDHENMFWYRQDPGLGLRLIYFSYDVKMKEKGDIPEGYSVSREKKERFSLILESASTNQTSMYLCASRTGRRPYNNEQFFGPGTRLTVL.

This clone was found a few times. V usage is TRBV4-2 and J usage is TRBJ2-5, with 10 bases lining up with TRBD2. The J call may be wrong; the DNA end is better matched by TRBJ2-7. This CDR3 region has 16 residues. The germline gives CDR1 LGHNA, CDR2 YNFKEQ. For the CDR3, the DNA is TGTGCCAGCAGCCAAGAAGCGGGAGGGCCCTCCTACGAGCAGTACTTC. Residues: CASSQEAGGPSYEQYF.

This chain joins TRBV11-2 and TRBJ2-1, with 7 bases aligning to TRBD2. The trim removed 2 bases at V and 6 bases at J, leaving 7 bases unmatched. The length of the CDR3 is 15 residues. The germline V gene encodes CDR1 SGHAT and CDR2 FQNNGV. CDR3 in DNA: TGTGCCAGCAGCTTACTCGCGGGAGTTTTCAATGAGCAGTTCTTC. It is translated as CASSLLAGVFNEQFF.

J is TRBJ2-3 and V is TRBV30; TRBD1 matches 7 bases. The CDR3 covers 15 residues. The J segment lost 3 bases and the V segment lost 2 bases, leaving 8 bases of the junction unmatched. Germline CDR1 and CDR2: GTSNPN and SVGIG (reference sequence). This CDR3 is CAWSPRQGRTDTQYF. CDR3 DNA: TGTGCCTGGAGTCCTAGACAGGGCCGAACAGATACGCAGTATTTT.

The genes are TRBV5-6 and TRBJ2-7, with D hard to call. V was shortened by 1 base and J by 0 bases, with 8 bases between the two germline ends. Germline CDR1 SGHDT, CDR2 YYEEEE. The CDR3 contains 14 residues. The CDR3 coding sequence is TGTGCCAGCAGCTTGCCCGGAAGCTCCTACGAGCAGTACTTC. As protein: CASSLPGSSYEQYF.

The rearrangement joins TRBV29-1 to TRBJ2-5; D ambiguous. CDR3 length: 12 amino acids. In germline, CDR1 is SQVTM, CDR2 ANQGSEA. The ends were cut back, 4 bases at V and 4 bases at J, with 10 bases in the middle. The CDR3 DNA reads TGCAGCGTTGCGTCTATCGGAGAGACCCAGTACTTC. It translates to CSVASIGETQYF.

V gene TRBV5-1 combines with J gene TRBJ2-7; the D gene is possibly TRBD2 (6 bases). V lost 1 base to trimming and J lost 6 bases, with 8 bases between them. Germline-derived CDR1 and CDR2 are SGHRS and YFSETQ. The CDR3 consists of 12 residues. CDR3 nucleotide sequence: TGCGCCAGCAGCTTGACCGGGGGCGAGCAGTACTTC. Encoded protein: CASSLTGGEQYF.

The J gene is TRBJ2-1, the V gene TRBV29-1, with TRBD2 matching 9 bases. Germline V CDR1 and CDR2: SQVTM, ANQGSEA. V was clipped by 2 bases and J by 1 base; unmatched bases: 15. CDR3 length: 19 amino acids. CDR3 DNA sequence: TGCAGCGTTGAAACTCCCGGGACTAGCCCAGTTTTATCCTACAATGAGCAGTTCTTC. It translates to CSVETPGTSPVLSYNEQFF.

The CDR3 loop reads CASEPGGFDEQYF. CDR3 in DNA: TGTGCCAGCGAACCAGGGGGCTTTGACGAGCAGTACTTC. V usage is TRBV6-6 and J usage is TRBJ2-7, with 8 positions matching TRBD1. Germline V CDR1 and CDR2: MNHNY, SVGAGI (reference sequence). This CDR3 spans 13 amino acids. After removal of 8 bases from V and 5 bases from J, the junction contained 8 bases not matched to a gene.

This chain links TRBV5-4 with TRBJ2-7; D is uncertain. The ends were cut back, 4 bases at V and 0 bases at J, with 8 bases in the middle. The length of the CDR3 is 13 residues. CDR1 and CDR2 from the germline V gene are SGHNT and YYREEE (reference sequence). The CDR3 nucleotides are TGTGCCAGCAGCCCATCCAGCTCCTACGAGCAGTACTTC. It specifies CASSPSSSYEQYF.

About this clone itself: Other DNA sequences within the sample encode an identical CDR3. V usage is TRBV18 and J usage is TRBJ2-3; D remains ambiguous. Germline assignment: CDR1 KGHSH and CDR2 LQKENI. The V and J ends lost 3 bases and 0 bases respectively, with 4 bases between them. The CDR3 runs 13 residues. CDR3 in DNA: TGTGCCAGCTCACCCCCTAGCACAGATACGCAGTATTTT. This codes for CASSPPSTDTQYF.

J is TRBJ2-7 and V is TRBV7-9; 12 positions agree with TRBD2. Germline V gives CDR1 SEHNR, CDR2 FQNEAQ (reference sequence). CDR3 length: 16 residues. V was pared by 7 bases and J by 5 bases, with 12 bases of the junction left unmatched. CDR3 amino acids: CASMTSTSGSFHEQYF. The CDR3 nucleotides read TGTGCCAGCATGACTTCGACTAGCGGGAGTTTCCACGAGCAGTACTTC.

This clone was picked up many times. The V and J genes are TRBV5-6 and TRBJ2-1, with 11 bases identical to TRBD2. J lost 1 base, V lost 5 bases, and 11 bases had no gene match. Germline V gene data show CDR1 as SGHDT and CDR2 as YYEEEE. This CDR3 region has 18 residues. The chain's CDR3 is CASRRSGRDYYSYNEQFF. CDR3 sequence (DNA): TGTGCCAGCAGACGTAGCGGGAGGGATTACTATTCCTACAATGAGCAGTTCTTC.

The rearrangement links TRBV27 to TRBJ2-7; 9 bases fit TRBD2. The CDR3 loop spans 15 amino acids. V was clipped by 7 bases and J by 3 bases; unmatched bases: 10. Germline V gene data show CDR1 as MNHEY and CDR2 as SMNVEV (reference sequence). As DNA, the CDR3 is TGTGCCAGCAAAGTGGCGGGAGGGCCAATCTACGAGCAGTACTTC. Protein sequence: CASKVAGGPIYEQYF.

The J gene is TRBJ2-6, the V gene TRBV7-2; 7 bases map to TRBD2. Trimming at V came to 2 bases and at J to 2 bases, leaving 0 bases not matched to a gene. This CDR3 contains 15 residues. From germline, CDR1 is SGHTA and CDR2 FQGNSA. The DNA of the CDR3 is TGTGCCAGCAGCTTACGGGGGGCTGGGGCCAACGTCCTGACTTTC. It yields the protein CASSLRGAGANVLTF.

This clone was counted a single time. The chain employs TRBV29-1 and TRBJ2-7; TRBD2 agrees at 9 bases. Per the germline V gene, CDR1 is SQVTM and CDR2 is ANQGSEA. V shed 6 bases and J 4 bases; nucleotides not matched to a gene: 7. The CDR3 consists of 13 residues. CDR3 nucleotides: TGCAGCGTAATAGCGGGAGTGGCGTACGAGCAGTACTTC. Its protein is CSVIAGVAYEQYF.

This chain joins TRBV5-1 and TRBJ2-7, with D tentatively TRBD1 or TRBD2 (5 bases each). The CDR3 extends over 14 amino acids. Trimming left V 9 bases short and J 5 bases short, with 21 bases between. Germline CDR1 reads SGHRS; CDR2 reads YFSETQ. The CDR3 here is CATRPGTHRDEQYF. CDR3 DNA sequence: TGCGCCACCAGACCGGGGACCCACCGGGACGAGCAGTACTTC. Combining the CDR3 with reference TRBV5-1 and TRBJ2-7 gives the whole variable domain KAGVTQTPRYLIKTRGQQVTLSCSPISGHRSVSWYQQTPGQGLQFLFEYFSETQRNKGNFPGRFSGRQFSNSRSEMNVSTLELGDSALYLCATRPGTHRDEQYFGPGTRLTVT.

The V call is TRBV29-1, the J call TRBJ1-2; no reliable D call. The ends were cut back, 2 bases at V and 5 bases at J, with 9 bases in the middle. Germline V lookup: CDR1 SQVTM, CDR2 ANQGSEA. The CDR3 is 12 residues long. The CDR3 sequence: CSVEQFQYGYTF. The CDR3 bases are TGCAGCGTTGAACAGTTTCAATATGGCTACACCTTC. Combining the CDR3 with reference TRBV29-1 and TRBJ1-2 gives the whole variable domain SAVISQKPSRDICQRGTSLTIQCQVDSQVTMMFWYRQQPGQSLTLIATANQGSEATYESGFVIDKFPISRPNLTFSTLTVSNMSPEDSSIYLCSVEQFQYGYTFGSGTRLTVV.

This clone was seen repeatedly, ten times or more. The V gene is TRBV27, the J gene TRBJ2-3; the match to TRBD2 covers 10 bases. This CDR3 spans 17 amino acids. The junction had 10 bases not matched to a gene; V was cut back by 5 bases and J by 2 bases. The germline CDR1 and CDR2 sequences are MNHEY and SMNVEV (reference sequence). CDR3 nucleotide sequence: TGTGCCAGCAGTCCCCGGACTAGCGGAACTATCACAGATACGCAGTATTTT. Translating it yields CASSPRTSGTITDTQYF.

The CDR3 reads CASLTGGVQPQHF. Written as DNA, the CDR3 is TGTGCCAGCCTGACAGGGGGCGTTCAGCCCCAGCATTTT. The V call is TRBV28, the J call TRBJ1-5; 10 bases match TRBD1. The length of the CDR3 is 13 residues. After removal of 8 bases from V and 6 bases from J, the junction contained 4 bases not matched to a gene. Germline V gives CDR1 MDHEN, CDR2 SYDVKM.